This T cell receptor (beta chain) was captured by sequencing in a study of regulatory T cells in long-lasting Graves disease. Study in general: Graves' patients with a new diagnosis had received antithyroid drugs under 3 months.

The sample's time point: newly diagnosed GD, antithyroid drugs for less than 3 months. The TCR library was made from RNA that had been extracted from PBMCs in TRIzol. Into tubes containing EDTA, 8 to 9.5 milliliters of peripheral blood were drawn. This clonotype was seen repeatedly, ten times or more. Through Arm-PCR of CDR3 regions and iRepertoire HTBI primers, TCR beta libraries were built. TCRdb re-analysed the multiplex PCR reads in MiXCR, keeping a single row per CDR3 protein. The sample shows about 620,000 distinct CDR3 sequences, around 17% of them seen only once. Germline loops: CDR1 DFQATT, CDR2 SNEGSKA (reference sequence). CDR3 length equals 13 residues. V was clipped by 7 bases and J by 2 bases, with 9 bases between them. These data also featured in a second study, about T cells in Graves' hyperthyroidism and ophthalmopathy. That work states: HTBI primers were the set used in a first-round RT-PCR of the TCR CDR3. Most clonotypes expanded in thyroid above 0.001 were likewise present in blood.

The sample here was peripheral blood mononuclear cells (PBMCs), taken at new diagnosis, from a patient treated with antithyroid drugs. This sequence was found in a woman aged 25 to 39 with Graves disease. The rearrangement links TRBV20-1 to TRBJ2-6; D gene ambiguous. The CDR3 sequence: CSVATPGANVLTF. The CDR3 nucleotides are TGCAGTGTCGCTACCCCTGGGGCCAACGTCCTGACTTTC.